The 32 T cell receptor beta chains in this list originate from one sample, sequenced in a study of blood T cells in healthy people across ages. A second about 7 to 11 cycle PCR used barcoded and J-beta primers. TCRdb reanalysed the 5' RACE reads using MiXCR and keeps one entry per CDR3 protein. Of approximately 850,000 distinct CDR3 sequences in the sample, under 55% were seen once. Sequenced input: blood. All receptors come from a man aged 55-75 years in good health.

This clonotype was picked up a small number of times. The rearrangement joins TRBV11-2 to TRBJ2-5; 8 bases are shared with TRBD2. This CDR3 contains 14 residues. In germline, CDR1 is SGHAT, CDR2 FQNNGV. V was pared by 4 bases and J by 5 bases, with 6 bases of the junction left unmatched. The CDR3 DNA reads as TGTGCCAGCAGCTCACTTAGCGGGGTGGAGACCCAGTACTTC. Translating gives CASSSLSGVETQYF. Full variable domain (outside the CDR3, taken from reference TRBV11-2 and TRBJ2-5): EAGVAQSPRYKIIEKRQSVAFWCNPISGHATLYWYQQILGQGPKLLIQFQNNGVVDDSQLPKDRFSAERLKGVDSTLKIQPAKLEDSAVYLCASSSLSGVETQYFGPGTRLLVL.

This clonotype was counted between two and nine times. This chain connects TRBV20-1 to TRBJ2-7; D is perhaps TRBD2 (6 bases). The germline V gene encodes CDR1 DFQATT and CDR2 SNEGSKA (reference sequence). The CDR3 sequence is 15 residues long. V shed 0 bases and J shed 3 bases, with 15 bases lying between them. Written as DNA, the CDR3 is TGCAGTGCTAGAGATCGAGACGGGGGATTCTACGAGCAGTACTTC. Protein: CSARDRDGGFYEQYF.

This rearrangement joins TRBV4-3 to TRBJ1-4; TRBD1 might be the D (6 bases). CDR3 length: 16 amino acids. Trimming cost V 2 bases and J 3 bases, with 13 bases left between them. Germline CDR1 and CDR2: LGHNA and YSLEER. CDR3 nucleotide sequence: TGCGCCAGCAGCCAAACCTCGGGGGCAGCTAATGAAAAACTGTTTTTT. Translating it yields CASSQTSGAANEKLFF.

The rearrangement links TRBV7-9 to TRBJ2-5, with TRBD2 as a possible D gene (6 bases). The V end lost 5 bases, the J end lost 11 bases, and 21 bases lay between the germline ends. CDR3 size: 14 residues. Germline lookup yields CDR1 SEHNR and CDR2 FQNEAQ (reference sequence). The CDR3 coding sequence is TGTGCCAGCAGCGCACCGGGACTTCGCTTTGAGCAGTACTTC. It translates to CASSAPGLRFEQYF.

A note on this clonotype: One end of the junction varies from germline; a read error may be responsible. V and J are TRBV19 and TRBJ2-7; 7 bases line up with TRBD1. The CDR3 covers 13 residues. The V gene's germline CDR1 is LNHDA and CDR2 SQIVND (reference sequence). The CDR3 DNA reads TGCGCCAGTAAGTCCGGGACAGACTACGAGCAGTACTTC. Protein: CASKSGTDYEQYF.

CDR3 in amino acids: CASSFRPNEQYF. CDR3 in DNA: TGTGCCAGCAGTTTTCGGCCCAATGAGCAGTACTTC. The chain employs TRBV5-6 and TRBJ2-5; D is undetermined. The germline V gene has CDR1 SGHDT and CDR2 YYEEEE. V was shortened by 5 bases and J by 11 bases, with 16 bases between the two germline ends. The CDR3 contains 12 residues. The full variable domain, rest sourced from reference TRBV5-6 and TRBJ2-5, is DAGVTQSPTHLIKTRGQQVTLRCSPKSGHDTVSWYQQALGQGPQFIFQYYEEEERQRGNFPDRFSGHQFPNYSSELNVNALLLGDSALYLCASSFRPNEQYFGPGTRLLVL.

This clonotype was found a few times. This chain joins TRBV24-1 and TRBJ2-7; 9 bases align to TRBD1. V was pared by 3 bases and J by 3 bases, with 5 bases of the junction left unmatched. The germline CDR1 and CDR2 sequences are KGHDR and SFDVKD. This CDR3 has 15 residues. In DNA, the CDR3 is TGTGCCACCAGTGATGGGGGGACAGGGAACTACGAGCAGTACTTC. This translates into CATSDGGTGNYEQYF.

The rearrangement joins TRBV20-1 to TRBJ2-7, with D uncertain. This CDR3 spans 14 amino acids. V lost 0 bases, J lost 5 bases, and 14 bases lay in between. Germline V gene lookup returns CDR1 DFQATT and CDR2 SNEGSKA (reference sequence). The CDR3 coding sequence is TGCAGTGCTAGAGATCTTGGCAGGTTCAACGAGCAGTACTTC. Its protein is CSARDLGRFNEQYF.

This chain links TRBV7-2 with TRBJ2-7; no firm D call. Trimming stripped 0 bases from V and 2 bases from J, with 11 bases between. This CDR3 is 15 amino acids long. Germline loops: CDR1 SGHTA, CDR2 FQGNSA. The CDR3 sequence is CASSLASQGAYEQYF. CDR3 nucleotides: TGTGCCAGCAGCTTAGCAAGCCAAGGCGCCTACGAGCAGTACTTC.

In its sample, this clonotype was seen many times. The chain joins TRBV6-6 to TRBJ2-7; D unresolved. The V gene lost 5 bases and the J gene lost 2 bases, with 10 bases spanning the gap. Germline CDR1 is MNHNY and CDR2 is SVGAGI (reference sequence). This CDR3 spans 13 amino acids. The CDR3 nucleotides read TGTGCCAGCAGTCTCCTCCCTACCTACGAGCAGTACTTC. Translating gives CASSLLPTYEQYF.

This chain connects TRBV6-5 to TRBJ1-4; 9 positions agree with TRBD1. CDR3 length: 15 residues. Germline CDR1 MNHEY, CDR2 SVGAGI. With V trimmed by 4 bases and J by 6 bases, 6 bases remained unmatched. DNA of the CDR3: TGTGCCAGCAGTTTAGGGACAGGGCGTTATGAAAAACTGTTTTTT. It translates to CASSLGTGRYEKLFF.

Written as DNA, the CDR3 is TGTGCCAGCAGCGGAGGGACTAGCGGGGGCCGCCCCTACAATGAGCAGTTCTTC. Protein sequence: CASSGGTSGGRPYNEQFF. The chain carries TRBV13 and TRBJ2-1, with TRBD2 matching 14 bases. V was pared by 5 bases and J by 2 bases, with 8 bases of the junction left unmatched. The length of the CDR3 is 18 residues. The germline CDR1 and CDR2 sequences are PRHDT and FYEKMQ (reference sequence).

This rearrangement joins TRBV5-6 to TRBJ2-2, with unresolved D. The V end was cut by 2 bases, the J end by 0 bases, with 8 bases between. Germline CDR1 SGHDT, CDR2 YYEEEE. This CDR3 has 15 residues. The CDR3 nucleotides are TGTGCCAGCAGCTTTGAGACAACGAACACCGGGGAGCTGTTTTTT. This translates into CASSFETTNTGELFF.

This sequence joins TRBV11-1 and TRBJ1-1; D remains ambiguous. Trimming shortened V by 5 bases and J by 0 bases, and 10 bases separated the two germline ends. Germline V gives CDR1 SGHAT, CDR2 FQDESV (reference sequence). The CDR3 consists of 14 residues. The CDR3 DNA reads TGTGCCAGCAGCGACCAGATGGTGAACACTGAAGCTTTCTTT. Residues: CASSDQMVNTEAFF. Looking up the rest from reference TRBV11-1 and TRBJ1-1 gives the full variable domain: EAEVAQSPRYKITEKSQAVAFWCDPISGHATLYWYRQILGQGPELLVQFQDESVVDDSQLPKDRFSAERLKGVDSTLKIQPAELGDSAMYLCASSDQMVNTEAFFGQGTRLTVV.

The V call is TRBV12-3 or TRBV12-4, the J call TRBJ2-7; 7 bases are shared with TRBD1. The CDR3 spans 14 residues. Trimming took 6 bases from V and 3 from J; bases not matched to a gene: 8. The CDR3 DNA reads as TGTGCCAGCAGCTCCCTGGGACAGAACTACGAGCAGTACTTC. Its protein product is CASSSLGQNYEQYF.

The chain employs TRBV20-1 and TRBJ2-7; possible D gene TRBD2, 6 bases. Germline values: CDR1 DFQATT, CDR2 SNEGSKA (reference sequence). The CDR3 is 13 residues long. V was pared by 1 base and J by 3 bases, with 10 bases between. The CDR3: CSARVGGFYEQYF. CDR3 nucleotides: TGCAGTGCTAGAGTTGGGGGGTTCTACGAGCAGTACTTC.

V usage is TRBV5-1 and J usage is TRBJ2-7, with a tentative D call TRBD1 (6 bases). Germline V CDR1 and CDR2: SGHRS, YFSETQ. The CDR3 loop spans 13 amino acids. The germline V and J ends were trimmed by 4 bases and 4 bases, with 12 bases remaining between them. As DNA, the CDR3 is TGCGCCAGCAGCCCAGGGACAAAATACGAGCAGTACTTC. It translates to CASSPGTKYEQYF.

V and J are TRBV20-1 and TRBJ2-1; D uncertain. V was clipped by 3 bases and J by 4 bases, with 10 bases between them. This CDR3 is 13 amino acids long. Germline V lookup: CDR1 DFQATT, CDR2 SNEGSKA (reference sequence). CDR3 region: CSARAGVYNEQFF. The CDR3 bases are TGCAGTGCTAGGGCAGGAGTATACAATGAGCAGTTCTTC.

The V call is TRBV15, the J call TRBJ2-3; 7 bases align to TRBD2. Losses at the gene ends were 0 bases for V and 1 base for J; bases not matched to a gene: 4. The CDR3 is 16 residues long. Per the germline V gene, CDR1 is LNHNV and CDR2 is YYDKDF (reference sequence). CDR3 in amino acids: CATSRERGWGTDTQYF. In DNA, the CDR3 is TGTGCCACCAGCAGAGAGCGGGGGTGGGGCACAGATACGCAGTATTTT.

This rearrangement joins TRBV6-5 to TRBJ2-1; possible D gene TRBD2, 8 bases. This CDR3 region has 15 residues. Germline V gene data show CDR1 as MNHEY and CDR2 as SVGAGI. The V end lost 5 bases, the J end lost 10 bases, and 21 bases lay between the germline ends. The CDR3 loop reads CASSPRTSLRGEQFF. As DNA, the CDR3 is TGTGCCAGCAGTCCCCGGACTAGCCTCAGGGGGGAGCAGTTCTTC.

This clonotype showed up just a few times. The gene calls are TRBV5-5 and TRBJ1-5; tentative D call: TRBD1 (6 bases). The CDR3 is made up of 16 amino acids. The V gene's germline CDR1 is SGHKS and CDR2 YYEKEE (reference sequence). The ends were cut back, 3 bases at V and 3 bases at J, with 16 bases in the middle. CDR3 bases: TGTGCCAGCAGCTACGTTGGTGGACAGAACAATCAGCCCCAGCATTTT. It translates to CASSYVGGQNNQPQHF.

V and J are TRBV4-3 and TRBJ2-3; no reliable D call. The CDR3 extends over 13 amino acids. The germline gives CDR1 LGHNA, CDR2 YSLEER. The ends were cut back, 0 bases at V and 3 bases at J, with 4 bases in the middle. CDR3 region: CASSQDTTDTQYF. The CDR3 DNA reads as TGCGCCAGCAGCCAAGATACGACAGATACGCAGTATTTT.

The rearrangement links TRBV4-1 to TRBJ2-7, with D possibly called TRBD1 or TRBD2 (5 bases each). The end of the DNA is better explained by TRBJ2-5, so the J call may be wrong. Germline V gene data show CDR1 as MGHRA and CDR2 as YSYEKL. CDR3 size: 13 residues. DNA of the CDR3: TGCGCCAGCAGCCAGCCTGAGGGGGAGACCCAGTACTTC. Amino acids: CASSQPEGETQYF.

The CDR3 spells CASSQEGMIGAYEQYF. DNA of the CDR3: TGCGCCAGCAGCCAAGAGGGGATGATAGGGGCTTACGAGCAGTACTTC. The chain uses TRBV4-3 and TRBJ2-5; D might be TRBD1 (5 bases). The J call may be faulty, since TRBJ2-7 better matches the DNA end. Germline CDR1 reads LGHNA; CDR2 reads YSLEER. The CDR3 consists of 16 residues.

Notes on this clonotype: The junction does not match germline at one end; this may be a read error. The chain is built from TRBV5-1 and TRBJ2-7, with 7 positions matching TRBD2. The CDR3 has 13 residues. In germline, CDR1 is SGHRS, CDR2 YFSETQ. In DNA, the CDR3 is TGCGCCGGCAGCCCAACTAGCGACCACGAGCAGTACTTC. Its protein product is CAGSPTSDHEQYF.

The chain recombines TRBV6-2 or TRBV6-3 with TRBJ2-4; D call uncertain. The DNA end is a closer match to TRBJ2-7, so the J assignment may be wrong. The CDR3 runs 13 residues. Germline V gene sequence: CDR1 MNHEY, CDR2 SVGEGT. The CDR3 region has the DNA TGTGCCAGCAGTTACACAGCAGCTTACGAGCAGTACTTC. It encodes CASSYTAAYEQYF.

This clonotype was counted between two and nine times. This chain joins TRBV27 and TRBJ2-7; the D gene is possibly TRBD2 (7 bases). The CDR3 has 17 residues. V was pared by 4 bases and J by 4 bases, with 23 bases between. Per the germline V gene, CDR1 is MNHEY and CDR2 is SMNVEV (reference sequence). The chain's CDR3 is CASSSFDNRGGWYEQYF. CDR3 DNA: TGTGCCAGCAGTTCATTTGACAATAGGGGGGGGTGGTACGAGCAGTACTTC.

This clonotype was detected a few times. This chain uses TRBV12-3 or TRBV12-4 with TRBJ1-2; D remains ambiguous. V was trimmed by 9 bases and J by 4 bases, leaving 12 bases between them. This CDR3 has 12 amino acids. CDR3 loop: CASKSGVYGYTF. CDR3 nucleotides: TGTGCCAGTAAATCCGGGGTCTATGGCTACACCTTC.

This clonotype was seen at least ten times. The V and J genes are TRBV7-2 and TRBJ2-7; D is tentatively TRBD1 or TRBD2 (6 bases each). There are 15 residues in the CDR3. Germline V gene sequence: CDR1 SGHTA, CDR2 FQGNSA. The V end lost 0 bases, the J end lost 7 bases, and 16 bases lay between the germline ends. CDR3 protein: CASSLAPPGAGEQYF. Written as DNA, the CDR3 is TGTGCCAGCAGCTTAGCGCCCCCGGGGGCGGGTGAGCAGTACTTC.

This clonotype was seen a few times. The J gene is TRBJ2-2, the V gene TRBV12-3 or TRBV12-4; no clear D. V gave up 6 bases and J gave up 7 bases, with 12 bases separating them. The CDR3 consists of 13 residues. CDR3 sequence: CASRALGVGELFF. CDR3 sequence (DNA): TGTGCCAGCAGGGCTCTTGGGGTCGGGGAGCTGTTTTTT.

The chain employs TRBV20-1 and TRBJ1-1; TRBD1 matches 9 bases. Germline loops: CDR1 DFQATT, CDR2 SNEGSKA (reference sequence). This CDR3 has 14 residues. V was clipped by 6 bases and J by 5 bases; unmatched bases: 10. The CDR3 nucleotides are TGCAGTGCCAGACAGGGGGGTTTGAGAACTGAAGCTTTCTTT. Its translation is CSARQGGLRTEAFF.

The V call is TRBV30, the J call TRBJ1-1, with 8 positions matching TRBD1. This CDR3 comprises 13 residues. Germline CDR1 GTSNPN, CDR2 SVGIG (reference sequence). Trimming at V came to 2 bases and at J to 5 bases, leaving 4 bases not matched to a gene. CDR3 in amino acids: CAWSQTGVTEAFF. The CDR3, as DNA: TGTGCCTGGAGTCAGACAGGGGTGACTGAAGCTTTCTTT.